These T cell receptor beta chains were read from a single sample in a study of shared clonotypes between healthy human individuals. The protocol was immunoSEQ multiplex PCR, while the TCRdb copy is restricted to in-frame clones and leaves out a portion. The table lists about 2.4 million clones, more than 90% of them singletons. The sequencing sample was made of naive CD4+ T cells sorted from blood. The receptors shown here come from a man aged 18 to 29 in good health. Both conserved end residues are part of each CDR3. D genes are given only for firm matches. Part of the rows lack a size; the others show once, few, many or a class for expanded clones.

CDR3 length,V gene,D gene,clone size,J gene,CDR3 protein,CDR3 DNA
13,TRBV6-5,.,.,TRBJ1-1,CASWATGGPRAFF,TGTGCCAGCTGGGCGACGGGGGGGCCTCGAGCTTTCTTT
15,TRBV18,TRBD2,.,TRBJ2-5,CASSPLASGEETQYF,TGTGCCAGCTCACCATTGGCTAGCGGGGAAGAGACCCAGTACTTC
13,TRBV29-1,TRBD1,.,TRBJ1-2,CSVPGQGNYGYTF,TGCAGCGTTCCCGGACAGGGTAACTATGGCTACACCTTC
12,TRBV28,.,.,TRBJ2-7,CASSLKRSDRAF,TGTGCCAGCAGTTTAAAAAGGTCGGATAGGGCTTTC
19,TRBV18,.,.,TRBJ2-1,CASSPPNGRGRSSYNEQFF,TGTGCCAGCTCACCACCGAATGGGCGGGGTAGGAGCTCCTACAATGAGCAGTTCTTC
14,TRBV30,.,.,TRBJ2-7,CAAVRVAVAGEQYF,TGTGCCGCAGTACGGGTTGCGGTGGCGGGGGAGCAGTACTTC
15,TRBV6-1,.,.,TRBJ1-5,CASSERGVSNQPQHF,TGTGCCAGCAGTGAGAGGGGGGTTTCGAATCAGCCCCAGCATTTT
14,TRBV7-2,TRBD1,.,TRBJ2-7,CASSFGTGVYEQYF,TGTGCCAGCAGTTTCGGGACAGGGGTCTACGAGCAGTACTTC
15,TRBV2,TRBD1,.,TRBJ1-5,CASSVEGASNQPQHF,TGTGCCAGCAGTGTCGAGGGGGCTAGCAATCAGCCCCAGCATTTT
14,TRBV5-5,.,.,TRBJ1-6,CASSPDRPDSPLHF,TGTGCCAGCAGCCCAGACAGGCCGGATTCACCCCTCCACTTT
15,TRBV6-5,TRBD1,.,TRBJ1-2,CASRGTGAANYGYTF,TGTGCCAGCAGGGGGACAGGAGCAGCTAACTATGGCTACACCTTC
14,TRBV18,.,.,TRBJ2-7,CASSREGARSEQYF,TGTGCCAGCTCCCGGGAGGGGGCCCGTTCCGAGCAGTACTTC
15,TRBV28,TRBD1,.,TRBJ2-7,CASRTIRDSVYEQYF,TGTGCCAGCAGAACAATACGGGACAGTGTTTACGAGCAGTACTTC
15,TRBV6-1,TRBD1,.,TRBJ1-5,CASSGTGGSNQPQHF,TGTGCCAGCAGTGGGACAGGGGGAAGCAATCAGCCCCAGCATTTT
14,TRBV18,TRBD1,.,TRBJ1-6,CASSPGTGDSPLHF,TGTGCCAGCTCACCAGGGACAGGGGATTCACCCCTCCACTTT
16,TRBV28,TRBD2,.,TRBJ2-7,CASSLSGGHSSYEQYF,TGTGCCAGCAGTTTGAGCGGGGGACACAGCTCCTACGAGCAGTACTTC
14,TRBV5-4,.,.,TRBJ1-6,CASSPDPHNSPLHF,TGTGCCAGCAGCCCGGACCCCCACAATTCACCCCTCCACTTT
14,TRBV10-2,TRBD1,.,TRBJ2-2,CASSGQGAAGELFF,TGCGCCAGCTCGGGACAGGGGGCGGCCGGGGAGCTGTTTTTT
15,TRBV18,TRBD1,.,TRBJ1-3,CASSLLTGGVDTIYF,TGTGCCAGCTCCCTTCTGACAGGGGGCGTCGACACCATATATTTT
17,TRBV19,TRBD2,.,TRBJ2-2,CASSIGGGRTSAGELFF,TGTGCCAGTAGTATAGGCGGGGGGCGAACGTCGGCCGGGGAGCTGTTTTTT
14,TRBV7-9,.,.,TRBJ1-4,CASTLQGLGEKLFF,TGTGCCAGCACCCTACAAGGGTTGGGTGAAAAACTGTTTTTT
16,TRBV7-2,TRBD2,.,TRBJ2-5,CASTIPGSGIGETQYF,TGTGCCAGCACCATCCCCGGCAGCGGGATCGGAGAGACCCAGTACTTC
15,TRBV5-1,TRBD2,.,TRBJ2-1,CASSLGPSGDNEQFF,TGCGCCAGCAGCTTAGGGCCTAGCGGAGATAATGAGCAGTTCTTC
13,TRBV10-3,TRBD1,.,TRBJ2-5,CAISLQGGETQYF,TGTGCCATCAGTCTACAGGGGGGAGAGACCCAGTACTTC
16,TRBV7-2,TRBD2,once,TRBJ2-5,CASSFGTSGREETQYF,TGTGCCAGCAGCTTTGGGACTAGCGGGAGAGAAGAGACCCAGTACTTC
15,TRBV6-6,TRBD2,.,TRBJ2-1,CASSSGLAGINEQFF,TGTGCCAGCAGTTCGGGACTAGCGGGAATCAATGAGCAGTTCTTC
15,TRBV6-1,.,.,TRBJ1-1,CASRGPLGMNTEAFF,TGTGCCAGCAGGGGGCCCCTCGGGATGAACACTGAAGCTTTCTTT
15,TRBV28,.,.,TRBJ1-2,CASSPEPRRTYGYTF,TGTGCCAGCAGCCCCGAACCCAGACGTACCTATGGCTACACCTTC
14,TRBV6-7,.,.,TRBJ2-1,CASSYPEGGNEQFF,TGTGCCAGCAGTTACCCCGAGGGTGGGAATGAGCAGTTCTTC
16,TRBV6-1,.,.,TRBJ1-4,CASSEADRISNEKLFF,TGTGCCAGCAGTGAAGCCGACAGAATTTCTAATGAAAAACTGTTTTTT
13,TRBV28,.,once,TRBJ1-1,CASIIQGNTEAFF,TGTGCCAGCATTATACAGGGGAACACTGAAGCTTTCTTT
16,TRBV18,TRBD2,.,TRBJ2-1,CASSPPVSGGSGEQFF,TGTGCCAGCTCACCACCTGTTAGCGGGGGGTCAGGTGAGCAGTTCTTC
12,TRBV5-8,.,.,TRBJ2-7,CASGGHTYEQYF,TGTGCCAGCGGAGGACACACCTACGAGCAGTACTTC
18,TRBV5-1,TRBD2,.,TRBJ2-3,CASSLGTSGSVVTDTQYF,TGCGCCAGCAGCTTGGGGACTAGCGGGAGTGTAGTCACAGATACGCAGTATTTT
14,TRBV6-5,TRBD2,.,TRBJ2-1,CASRGGGPYNEQFF,TGTGCCAGCAGGGGGGGAGGGCCTTACAATGAGCAGTTCTTC
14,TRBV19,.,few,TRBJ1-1,CASSIQGVNTEAFF,TGTGCCAGTAGTATACAGGGTGTGAACACTGAAGCTTTCTTT
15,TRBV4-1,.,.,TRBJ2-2,CASSQENWFTGELFF,TGCGCCAGCAGCCAAGAAAACTGGTTCACCGGGGAGCTGTTTTTT
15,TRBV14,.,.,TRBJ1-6,CASSPRGQGDSPLHF,TGTGCCAGCAGCCCTCGGGGGCAGGGAGATTCACCCCTCCACTTT
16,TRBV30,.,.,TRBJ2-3,CAWSVGSTTSTDTQYF,TGTGCCTGGAGTGTAGGCAGTACCACTAGCACAGATACGCAGTATTTT
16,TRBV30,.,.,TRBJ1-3,CAWGNLGAYSGNTIYF,TGTGCCTGGGGTAACTTGGGGGCCTACTCTGGAAACACCATATATTTT
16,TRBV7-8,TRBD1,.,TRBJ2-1,CASSLRDRGTYNEQFF,TGTGCCAGCAGCTTAAGGGACAGGGGAACCTACAATGAGCAGTTCTTC
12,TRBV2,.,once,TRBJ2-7,CASKSRGYEQYF,TGTGCCAGCAAAAGTCGAGGCTACGAGCAGTACTTC
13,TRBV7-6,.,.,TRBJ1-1,CASSIGARAEAFF,TGTGCCAGCAGTATTGGGGCGCGGGCTGAAGCTTTCTTT
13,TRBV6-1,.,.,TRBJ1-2,CASGATGFYGYTF,TGTGCCAGCGGGGCAACAGGCTTCTATGGCTACACCTTC
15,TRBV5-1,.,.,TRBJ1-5,CASSLDSYSNQPQHF,TGCGCCAGCAGCTTGGACAGTTATAGCAATCAGCCCCAGCATTTT
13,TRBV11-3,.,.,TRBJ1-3,CASSGSSGNTIYF,TGTGCCAGCAGCGGATCCTCTGGAAACACCATATATTTT
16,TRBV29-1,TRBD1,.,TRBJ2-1,CSVVGVQPGQGSEQFF,TGCAGCGTTGTGGGGGTACAGCCGGGACAGGGGAGTGAGCAGTTCTTC
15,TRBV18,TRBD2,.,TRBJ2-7,CASSPPSGRLGEQYF,TGTGCCAGCTCACCCCCTAGCGGGAGGCTCGGCGAGCAGTACTTC
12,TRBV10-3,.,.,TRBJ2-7,CAISPGVGEQYF,TGTGCCATCAGTCCGGGGGTGGGGGAGCAGTACTTC